A single sample gave rise to the 28 T cell receptor beta chains below, sequenced in a study of identical twins. A single record per CDR3 protein comes from TCRdb applying MiXCR to the 5' RACE reads. The data hold some 660,000 distinct CDR3 sequences, with 8.5% to 9% observed a single time. The sample also formed part of further work on yellow fever vaccine responses in identical twins.

The sample was PBMCs. Receptor source: a woman aged 18-35 years in good health.

V usage is TRBV4-1 and J usage is TRBJ1-1; TRBD1 aligns across 10 bases. Per germline, CDR1 MGHRA and CDR2 YSYEKL. The length of the CDR3 is 17 residues. J gave up 0 bases and V 4 bases, and 8 bases lay outside the gene matches. CDR3 nucleotide sequence: TGCGCCAGCAGCCTCGGAGGGACAGGGGTCATGAACACTGAAGCTTTCTTT. Translating it yields CASSLGGTGVMNTEAFF.

This clonotype has a handful of counts. A single base separates this from a much larger clone, so it may be a read error. This sequence joins TRBV7-8 and TRBJ2-7, with TRBD2 matching over 10 bases. This CDR3 is built from 14 residues. The ends lost 8 bases at V and 0 bases at J; junction bases unmatched: 4. Germline CDR1 and CDR2: SGHVS and FQNEAQ. The CDR3 sequence: CASGPSGSSYEQYF. The DNA for the CDR3 is TGTGCCAGCGGTCCTAGCGGGAGCTCCTACGAGCAGTACTTC. Variable domain in full (rest from reference TRBV7-8 and TRBJ2-7): GAGVSQSPRYKVAKRGQDVALRCDPISGHVSLFWYQQALGQGPEFLTYFQNEAQLDKSGLPSDRFFAERPEGSVSTLKIQRTQQEDSAVYLCASGPSGSSYEQYFGPGTRLTVT.

This clonotype came up a few times. The chain joins TRBV28 to TRBJ2-3; D may be TRBD1 (8 bases). The ends were cut back, 6 bases at V and 0 bases at J, with 13 bases in the middle. This CDR3 contains 15 residues. The germline V gene encodes CDR1 MDHEN and CDR2 SYDVKM. The CDR3 region is CASRIQGGSTDTQYF. CDR3 DNA sequence: TGTGCCAGCAGAATACAGGGGGGGAGCACAGATACGCAGTATTTT.

This clonotype was seen only a few times. This chain joins TRBV27 and TRBJ2-3, with 8 bases lining up with TRBD2. The V and J ends lost 4 bases and 2 bases, in that order; junction bases with no gene match: 20. The CDR3 totals 20 residues. The germline V gene has CDR1 MNHEY and CDR2 SMNVEV (reference sequence). CDR3 coding DNA: TGTGCCAGCAGTTCCGACCTCCCCAGTGAGCGGGAGTGGTTCACAGATACGCAGTATTTT. This translates into CASSSDLPSEREWFTDTQYF.

This clonotype was seen ten or more times. This sequence joins TRBV7-8 and TRBJ2-1, with unresolved D. Germline assignment: CDR1 SGHVS and CDR2 FQNEAQ. This CDR3 has 15 amino acids. The V gene lost 1 base and the J gene lost 0 bases, with 7 bases spanning the gap. The CDR3 protein is CASSLETHSYNEQFF. CDR3 DNA sequence: TGTGCCAGCAGCTTAGAGACTCACTCCTACAATGAGCAGTTCTTC.

As DNA, the CDR3 is TGTGCCAGCAGTTACTCGATTAGCGGGAGGGCCGGGCAGTTCTTC. Amino acid sequence: CASSYSISGRAGQFF. The V and J genes are TRBV6-5 and TRBJ2-1; 11 bases agree with TRBD2. V lost 0 bases, J lost 12 bases, and 7 bases stayed unmatched. Germline CDR1 reads MNHEY; CDR2 reads SVGAGI. There are 15 residues in the CDR3.

V gene TRBV3-1 combines with J gene TRBJ2-1; no firm D call. The germline V gene encodes CDR1 LGHDT and CDR2 YNNKEL (reference sequence). This CDR3 region has 13 residues. V was pared by 1 base and J by 9 bases, with 10 bases between. The CDR3 here is CASSQASVAEQFF. DNA of the CDR3: TGTGCCAGCAGCCAAGCCAGCGTGGCTGAGCAGTTCTTC.

The chain joins TRBV18 to TRBJ1-6; tentatively, D is TRBD1 (6 bases). This CDR3 contains 15 residues. The germline gives CDR1 KGHSH, CDR2 LQKENI. V lost 5 bases to trimming and J lost 7 bases, with 15 bases between them. This CDR3 reads CASSFAGDWNSPLHF. The CDR3 DNA sequence: TGTGCCAGCTCATTCGCAGGGGATTGGAATTCACCCCTCCACTTT.

V usage is TRBV12-3 or TRBV12-4 and J usage is TRBJ1-1, with D possibly matching TRBD1 (5 bases). Trimming stripped 6 bases from V and 6 bases from J, with 20 bases between. The length of the CDR3 is 15 residues. CDR3 bases: TGTGCCAGCAGGCCCGCGGGAGGGGAGATCCCTGAAGCTTTCTTT. This codes for CASRPAGGEIPEAFF.

This chain joins TRBV29-1 and TRBJ2-7; D possibly matches TRBD1 or TRBD2 (5 bases each). The CDR3 is made up of 12 amino acids. V dropped 6 bases and J dropped 3 bases, with 12 bases sitting between them. CDR1 SQVTM and CDR2 ANQGSEA come from the germline V gene. For the CDR3, the DNA is TGCAGCGTCCGGGACGCCGACTACGAGCAGTACTTC. Its translation is CSVRDADYEQYF.

The CDR3 is CASSSWAEGNGEAFF. DNA of the CDR3: TGTGCCAGCAGTTCCTGGGCGGAGGGGAACGGTGAAGCTTTCTTT. This chain connects TRBV12-3 or TRBV12-4 to TRBJ1-1; tentative D call: TRBD1 (5 bases). The CDR3 contains 15 residues. Trimming removed 4 bases from V and 7 bases from J, with 19 bases in between.

The chain is built from TRBV4-3 and TRBJ2-5; no firm D call. CDR3 size: 13 residues. Germline CDR1 LGHNA, CDR2 YSLEER. The ends were cut back, 1 base at V and 5 bases at J, with 8 bases in the middle. Here the CDR3 reads CASSQVPFETQYF. The CDR3 DNA reads TGCGCCAGCAGCCAAGTACCATTCGAGACCCAGTACTTC.

This clonotype has only a few counts. The chain couples TRBV20-1 to TRBJ2-3, with D possibly TRBD1 on 6 matching bases. V lost 3 bases and J 5 bases, leaving 12 bases between the germline ends. This CDR3 contains 13 residues. CDR1 and CDR2 from the germline V gene are DFQATT and SNEGSKA (reference sequence). The CDR3 coding sequence is TGCAGTGCTAGGAGGACAGCTCTAGATACGCAGTATTTT. This encodes CSARRTALDTQYF.

The sample holds a few counts of this clonotype. The V gene is TRBV7-9, the J gene TRBJ1-6; D is uncertain. This CDR3 is built from 15 residues. Germline CDR1 is SEHNR and CDR2 is FQNEAQ (reference sequence). Trimming took off 5 bases at V and 6 bases at J, with 14 bases between the two ends. For the CDR3, the DNA is TGTGCCAGCAGCGCGCCACCTTCGGGTAATTCACCCCTCCACTTT. Its translation: CASSAPPSGNSPLHF.

This clonotype turned up a few times. The chain has TRBV29-1 and TRBJ2-1; 14 bases are a match to TRBD2. V was pared by 6 bases and J by 0 bases, with 13 bases of the junction left unmatched. The CDR3 has 19 amino acids. The V gene's germline CDR1 is SQVTM and CDR2 ANQGSEA. For the CDR3, the DNA is TGCAGCGTCGCAACGGGACTAGCGGGAGCCCCCAGCTCCTACAATGAGCAGTTCTTC. Amino acid sequence: CSVATGLAGAPSSYNEQFF.

This clonotype was picked up a small number of times. The chain recombines TRBV5-1 with TRBJ2-6; TRBD1 matches 7 bases. V lost 6 bases and J lost 4; bases outside the gene matches: 7. Germline V gene lookup returns CDR1 SGHRS and CDR2 YFSETQ. The CDR3 extends over 15 amino acids. The CDR3 DNA is TGCGCCAGCAACCCTACAGGGGTCGGGGCCAACGTCCTGACTTTC. Amino acid sequence: CASNPTGVGANVLTF.

This clonotype appeared many times. The chain joins TRBV24-1 to TRBJ2-4, with a weak D call TRBD1 (6 bases). Germline V gives CDR1 KGHDR, CDR2 SFDVKD. Deletions cut 3 bases from V and 1 base from J, with 9 bases between. This CDR3 has 15 amino acids. This chain's CDR3 is CATSDPGDAKNIQYF. In DNA form, the CDR3 reads TGTGCCACCAGTGATCCAGGGGATGCCAAAAACATTCAGTACTTC.

The V and J genes are TRBV16 and TRBJ1-1; D may be TRBD1 (5 bases). The CDR3 contains 12 residues. Per the germline V gene, CDR1 is KGHSY and CDR2 is FQNENV. The germline V and J ends were trimmed by 2 bases and 11 bases, with 12 bases remaining between them. This CDR3 is CASSQPGVEAFF. DNA of the CDR3: TGTGCCAGCAGCCAACCGGGGGTAGAGGCTTTCTTT.

Many counts were recorded for this clonotype. The rearrangement uses TRBV20-1 and TRBJ2-7; D unresolved. This CDR3 region has 15 residues. V was clipped by 5 bases and J by 0 bases, with 17 bases between them. The germline V gene has CDR1 DFQATT and CDR2 SNEGSKA (reference sequence). Here the CDR3 reads CSAYPLTESSYEQYF. DNA of the CDR3: TGCAGTGCTTACCCCCTGACTGAAAGCTCCTACGAGCAGTACTTC.

This clonotype has a count of ten or more. V is TRBV7-2 and J is TRBJ1-2; TRBD1 aligns across 10 bases. The germline V gene has CDR1 SGHTA and CDR2 FQGNSA. CDR3 length: 13 residues. Unmatched junction bases numbered 5, after V lost 6 bases and J lost 7 bases. The CDR3 DNA reads as TGTGCCAGCAGAAGACAGGGGGCCGGTGGCTACACCTTC. It translates to CASRRQGAGGYTF.

The gene calls are TRBV9 and TRBJ2-1; D remains ambiguous. CDR3 length equals 15 residues. The germline gives CDR1 SGDLS, CDR2 YYNGEE. V dropped 0 bases and J dropped 9 bases, with 16 bases sitting between them. The CDR3 spells CASSVGRTAFGEQFF. CDR3 nucleotides: TGTGCCAGCAGCGTAGGCCGGACGGCCTTCGGTGAGCAGTTCTTC.

This clonotype was counted only a few times. V and J are TRBV12-3 or TRBV12-4 and TRBJ2-1; D is unclear. The ends were cut back, 2 bases at V and 3 bases at J, with 14 bases in the middle. The CDR3 extends over 16 amino acids. The CDR3 region has the DNA TGTGCCAGCAGTTTACAGGTAGGGTTACTCTACAATGAGCAGTTCTTC. It specifies CASSLQVGLLYNEQFF.

Points on this clonotype: A much bigger clone sits one base away, suggesting this may be a read error. The genes are TRBV7-2 and TRBJ2-3, with TRBD1 identical over 11 bases. The J segment lost 4 bases and the V segment lost 5 bases, leaving 5 bases of the junction unmatched. Germline CDR1 is SGHTA and CDR2 is FQGNSA. The CDR3 covers 15 residues. CDR3 region: CASSRRDRGSDTQYF. CDR3 DNA sequence: TGTGCCAGCAGCCGCCGGGACAGGGGGTCAGATACGCAGTATTTT.

This clonotype was counted once. The conserved phenylalanine or tryptophan normally closing the CDR3 is absent here, so this likely arose from a read error. This chain connects TRBV29-1 to TRBJ2-7, with TRBD1 matching 9 bases. The CDR3 length is 15 residues. The germline gives CDR1 SQVTM, CDR2 ANQGSEA. The V segment lost 2 bases and the J segment 7 bases; nucleotides outside the gene matches: 12. The CDR3 nucleotides are TGCAGCGTTGAACACCGGGACAGGGTTGTTGGTGAGCAGTACCTC. Amino acids: CSVEHRDRVVGEQYL.

This clonotype was seen repeatedly, ten times or more. The chain recombines TRBV12-3 or TRBV12-4 with TRBJ2-7; D not certain. V lost 7 bases and J lost 1, with 14 bases in between. The CDR3 length is 14 residues. CDR3 bases: TGTGCCAGCACCCACAACGACATGTCCTACGAGCAGTACTTC. Protein sequence: CASTHNDMSYEQYF.

This clonotype was counted many times. The chain combines TRBV12-3 or TRBV12-4 with TRBJ2-1; D call uncertain. The CDR3 totals 13 residues. Trimming pared 6 bases from V and 6 bases from J, leaving 12 bases between. CDR3 in amino acids: CASSTTDGNEQFF. DNA for the CDR3: TGTGCCAGCAGCACCACTGACGGCAATGAGCAGTTCTTC.

This clonotype was found a few times. This chain joins TRBV27 and TRBJ2-1; TRBD2 matches 12 bases. The CDR3 has 15 amino acids. Trimming removed 3 bases from V and 5 bases from J; junction bases left unmatched: 2. Germline loops: CDR1 MNHEY, CDR2 SMNVEV (reference sequence). This CDR3 is CASSFWTSGDNEQFF. CDR3 DNA: TGTGCCAGCAGTTTTTGGACTAGCGGGGACAATGAGCAGTTCTTC.

This clonotype showed up just a few times. The J gene is TRBJ2-1, the V gene TRBV3-1; unclear D gene. The germline V and J ends were trimmed by 4 bases and 9 bases, with 10 bases remaining between them. This CDR3 is built from 12 residues. The germline CDR1 and CDR2 sequences are LGHDT and YNNKEL (reference sequence). CDR3 residues: CASSRSTGEQFF. In DNA form, the CDR3 reads TGTGCCAGCAGCCGATCCACGGGTGAGCAGTTCTTC.